The 30 T cell receptor beta chains given below trace back to one sample, sequenced in a study of T cells in severe cutaneous drug reactions. The donors had carbamazepine-induced Stevens-Johnson syndrome or toxic epidermal necrolysis. Bulk and single-cell libraries used iRepertoire multiplex PCR with TCR subtype-specific primers. With the multiplex PCR reads reprocessed, TCRdb shows one record per CDR3 protein and no DNA. The sample has approximately 9,700 distinct CDR3 sequences. Sequencing used cells from a skin blister. These receptors were collected from a human donor with Stevens-Johnson syndrome, a severe cutaneous drug reaction.

The CDR3 sequence: CSGSTGANTEAFF. The chain combines TRBV29-1 with TRBJ1-1; TCRdb reports TRBD1, a call that lacks DNA to check it against. The CDR3 has 13 amino acids. Germline CDR1 reads SQVTM; CDR2 reads ANQGSEA. Supplemented by reference TRBV29-1 and TRBJ1-1, the full variable domain reads SAVISQKPSRDICQRGTSLTIQCQVDSQVTMMFWYRQQPGQSLTLIATANQGSEATYESGFVIDKFPISRPNLTFSTLTVSNMSPEDSSIYLCSGSTGANTEAFFGQGTRLTVV.

Frequency places this clonotype as medium-sized. The chain carries TRBV2 and TRBJ1-2. The germline V gene has CDR1 SNHLY and CDR2 FYNNEI. CDR3 length: 12 residues. This CDR3 reads CASSGANYGYTF.

V is TRBV20-1 and J is TRBJ2-1; TCRdb lists TRBD2, though no DNA is available to test this call. CDR3 length equals 14 residues. CDR1 DFQATT and CDR2 SNEGSKA come from the germline V gene (reference sequence). The chain's CDR3 is CSALAGGPLNEQFF.

The genes are TRBV20-1 and TRBJ2-1; lacking DNA, the TRBD2 call made by TCRdb goes unchecked. Germline V gene sequence: CDR1 DFQATT, CDR2 SNEGSKA (reference sequence). This CDR3 contains 19 residues. The chain's CDR3 is CSARVLAGDLGGSYNEQFF.

The chain links TRBV20-1 to TRBJ1-1. CDR3 length: 13 amino acids. Per germline, CDR1 DFQATT and CDR2 SNEGSKA (reference sequence). CDR3 protein: CSASNQRNTEAFF.

The V and J genes are TRBV29-1 and TRBJ2-7. The V gene's germline CDR1 is SQVTM and CDR2 ANQGSEA. The CDR3 has 11 residues. The CDR3 is CSVLVDYEQYF.

This clonotype shows up as medium-sized by frequency. The rearrangement links TRBV20-1 to TRBJ2-7; TCRdb calls TRBD2, which cannot be checked without DNA. This CDR3 is built from 17 residues. Germline CDR1 and CDR2: DFQATT and SNEGSKA (reference sequence). The CDR3 here is CSARTGTSGGILYEQYF.

The chain uses TRBV27 and TRBJ2-1; there is no DNA to check the TCRdb D call of TRBD1. This CDR3 region has 16 residues. Germline CDR1 and CDR2: MNHEY and SMNVEV (reference sequence). This chain's CDR3 is CASSVKGNGLYNEQFF.

The gene calls are TRBV12-3 or TRBV12-4 and TRBJ2-1; with no DNA, the TCRdb D assignment of TRBD2 cannot be verified. This CDR3 is 17 amino acids long. CDR3 region: CASTTSGVLSSYNEQFF.

Frequency places this clonotype as medium-sized. This rearrangement joins TRBV12-3 or TRBV12-4 to TRBJ1-3. This CDR3 has 11 residues. The CDR3 region is CASSPSYTIYF.

Judged by frequency, this clonotype is medium-sized. The V gene is TRBV20-1, the J gene TRBJ2-7; TCRdb outputs TRBD2, but without DNA this stays unchecked. Germline V gene data show CDR1 as DFQATT and CDR2 as SNEGSKA (reference sequence). The CDR3 loop spans 15 amino acids. This CDR3 is CSATKIAGSSYEQYF.

The chain uses TRBV29-1 and TRBJ2-2. CDR1 and CDR2 from the germline V gene are SQVTM and ANQGSEA. The CDR3 has 13 amino acids. The CDR3 here is CSVDGGNTGELFF.

This sequence joins TRBV29-1 and TRBJ1-3. Germline V gene lookup returns CDR1 SQVTM and CDR2 ANQGSEA. The CDR3 runs 13 residues. The chain's CDR3 is CSVDEGGGNTIYF. The full variable domain, with the rest looked up from reference TRBV29-1 and TRBJ1-3, is SAVISQKPSRDICQRGTSLTIQCQVDSQVTMMFWYRQQPGQSLTLIATANQGSEATYESGFVIDKFPISRPNLTFSTLTVSNMSPEDSSIYLCSVDEGGGNTIYFGEGSWLTVV.

The chain recombines TRBV29-1 with TRBJ2-1; TCRdb's D call of TRBD2 is untestable without DNA. CDR1 is SQVTM and CDR2 is ANQGSEA in the germline V gene. CDR3 length: 15 amino acids. The CDR3 region is CSVPASRSSYNEQFF.

J is TRBJ2-5 and V is TRBV20-1; TCRdb gives TRBD1 as the D gene, but with no DNA this cannot be confirmed. Germline CDR1 reads DFQATT; CDR2 reads SNEGSKA (reference sequence). This CDR3 comprises 13 residues. CDR3 in amino acids: CSAGDRGRETQYF.

The V gene is TRBV20-1, the J gene TRBJ1-1. CDR3 length: 16 amino acids. Per the germline V gene, CDR1 is DFQATT and CDR2 is SNEGSKA (reference sequence). The chain's CDR3 is CSASPYLRVTSLAAFF.

The chain has TRBV20-1 and TRBJ2-7; the D call from TCRdb, TRBD2, cannot be confirmed without DNA. Germline assignment: CDR1 DFQATT and CDR2 SNEGSKA (reference sequence). CDR3 size: 13 residues. The chain's CDR3 is CSASWLGDYEQYF.

V gene TRBV20-1 combines with J gene TRBJ1-1; TCRdb lists TRBD1, though no DNA is available to test this call. This CDR3 comprises 20 residues. CDR1 is DFQATT and CDR2 is SNEGSKA in the germline V gene (reference sequence). The CDR3 sequence: CSAPSFGQTSTFSRGTEAFF.

This sequence joins TRBV29-1 and TRBJ1-1; without DNA, the TCRdb call of TRBD1 cannot be checked. Germline CDR1 and CDR2: SQVTM and ANQGSEA. The CDR3 is 13 residues long. The CDR3 here is CSVGKGQLTEAFF. Using reference TRBV29-1 and TRBJ1-1 for the parts outside the CDR3, the full variable domain is SAVISQKPSRDICQRGTSLTIQCQVDSQVTMMFWYRQQPGQSLTLIATANQGSEATYESGFVIDKFPISRPNLTFSTLTVSNMSPEDSSIYLCSVGKGQLTEAFFGQGTRLTVV.

By frequency, this clonotype is medium-sized. The chain combines TRBV20-1 with TRBJ1-1; TCRdb's assignment of TRBD1 cannot be checked, as there is no DNA. The CDR3 consists of 15 residues. Germline V gene lookup returns CDR1 DFQATT and CDR2 SNEGSKA (reference sequence). CDR3 sequence reads: CSASIGTGVGTEAFF.

The V call is TRBV20-1, the J call TRBJ2-5; TCRdb lists TRBD1, though no DNA is available to test this call. Germline V gene lookup returns CDR1 DFQATT and CDR2 SNEGSKA (reference sequence). The CDR3 spans 11 residues. The CDR3 sequence is CSANRGETQYF.

The gene calls are TRBV20-1 and TRBJ2-7. Per germline, CDR1 DFQATT and CDR2 SNEGSKA (reference sequence). The CDR3 has 14 amino acids. CDR3 loop: CSARVASRGYEQYF.

By frequency, this clonotype is large. The chain uses TRBV20-1 and TRBJ2-7; TCRdb indicates TRBD2, and absent DNA this call remains unverified. Germline assignment: CDR1 DFQATT and CDR2 SNEGSKA (reference sequence). The length of the CDR3 is 15 residues. CDR3 in amino acids: CSARDPRTNIYEQYF.

The genes are TRBV20-1 and TRBJ2-6. The CDR3 contains 12 residues. CDR1 DFQATT and CDR2 SNEGSKA come from the germline V gene (reference sequence). The CDR3 loop reads CSAIRGANVLTF.

This chain links TRBV29-1 with TRBJ2-7; TCRdb indicates TRBD2, and absent DNA this call remains unverified. The CDR3 has 16 amino acids. Looked up from germline, CDR1 is SQVTM and CDR2 is ANQGSEA. CDR3 residues: CSVEGSGLAGVREQYF.

This chain connects TRBV20-1 to TRBJ2-7; TCRdb names TRBD1, which stays unverified in the absence of DNA. Germline-derived CDR1 and CDR2 are DFQATT and SNEGSKA (reference sequence). The CDR3 extends over 14 amino acids. The CDR3 loop reads CSAKGVAGYYEQYF.

This chain joins TRBV29-1 and TRBJ2-1; TCRdb indicates TRBD1, and absent DNA this call remains unverified. The length of the CDR3 is 15 residues. Germline CDR1 reads SQVTM; CDR2 reads ANQGSEA. CDR3 sequence reads: CSVESGDRGLNEQFF.

J is TRBJ2-3 and V is TRBV7-6; lacking DNA, the TRBD2 call made by TCRdb goes unchecked. Germline V gene data show CDR1 as SGHVS and CDR2 as FNYEAQ. There are 19 residues in the CDR3. This CDR3 reads CASSLGTLTSLISTDTQYF.

The V and J genes are TRBV20-1 and TRBJ2-7; there is no DNA to check the TCRdb D call of TRBD2. Germline V gene lookup returns CDR1 DFQATT and CDR2 SNEGSKA (reference sequence). The CDR3 sequence is 15 residues long. This CDR3 reads CSARPSGRAGDEQYF.

Its frequency marks this clonotype as medium-sized. V and J are TRBV28 and TRBJ2-1; TCRdb picks TRBD2, but there is no DNA to check that call. The CDR3 runs to 15 residues. Looked up from germline, CDR1 is MDHEN and CDR2 is SYDVKM. The CDR3 sequence is CASSSRDYSYNEQFF.